This T cell receptor (beta chain) was sequenced in a study of T cell repertoires in cytomegalovirus infection. Study-wide context: Newly reported HLA-C-restricted and thoroughly characterized HLA-B-restricted CMV epitopes were employed. CMV infection and matching HLA type were both indicated by public TCR beta signatures.

TCRdb used MiXCR to reprocess the reads, holding one entry per CDR3 protein. The sample records about a million distinct CDR3 sequences, 31% being singletons. In regard to this clonotype: Its antigen is currently unknown.

Losses at the gene ends were 5 bases for V and 4 bases for J; bases not matched to a gene: 8. This CDR3 region has 15 residues. Germline assignment: CDR1 SGHAT and CDR2 FQDESV (reference sequence). Study-wide results and limits: HLA-C-restricted TCR beta clonotypes specific for CMV led the ex vivo response.

The V gene is TRBV11-1, the J gene TRBJ1-2; 9 positions agree with TRBD1. The sequencing used cultured CD8+ T cells from PBMCs, collected from culture after CMV antigen stimulation. The TCR was taken from a human donor in good health (CMV status not recorded). Some clones in this sample may be carry-over from other donors' samples. The CDR3 region is CASSTRGQGGYGYTF. As DNA, the CDR3 is TGTGCCAGCAGCACCCGGGGACAGGGAGGCTATGGCTACACCTTC.